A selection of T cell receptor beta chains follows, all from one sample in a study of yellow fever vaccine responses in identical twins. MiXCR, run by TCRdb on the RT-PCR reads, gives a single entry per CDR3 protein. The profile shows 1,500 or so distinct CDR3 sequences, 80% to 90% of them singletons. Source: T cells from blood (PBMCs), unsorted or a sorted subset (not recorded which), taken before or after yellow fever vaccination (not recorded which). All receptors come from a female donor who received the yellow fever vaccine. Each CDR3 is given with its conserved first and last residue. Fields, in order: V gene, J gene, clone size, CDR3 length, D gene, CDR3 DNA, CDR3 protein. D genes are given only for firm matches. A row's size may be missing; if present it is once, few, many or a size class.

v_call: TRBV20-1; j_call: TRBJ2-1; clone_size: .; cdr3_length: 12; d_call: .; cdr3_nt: TGCAGTGCGGTGGACAAGTTTAATGAGCAGTTCTTC; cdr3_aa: CSAVDKFNEQFF
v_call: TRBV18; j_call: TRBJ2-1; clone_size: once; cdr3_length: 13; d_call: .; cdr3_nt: TGTGCCAGCTCACCGGGGCTAAACAATGAGCAGTTCTTC; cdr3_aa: CASSPGLNNEQFF
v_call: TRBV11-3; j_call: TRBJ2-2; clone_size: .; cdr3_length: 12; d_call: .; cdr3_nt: TGTGCCAGCAGCTTACACACCGGGGAGCTGTTTTTT; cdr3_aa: CASSLHTGELFF
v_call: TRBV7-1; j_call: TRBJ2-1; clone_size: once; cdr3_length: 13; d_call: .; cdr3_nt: TGTGCCAGCAGCTCACAGCCCTACAATGAGCAGTTCTTC; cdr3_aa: CASSSQPYNEQFF
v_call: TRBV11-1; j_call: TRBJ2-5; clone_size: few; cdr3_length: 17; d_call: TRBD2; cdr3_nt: TGTGCCAGCAGCTTAAGCACTAGCGGAGGTCCCCAAGAGACCCAGTACTTC; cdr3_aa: CASSLSTSGGPQETQYF
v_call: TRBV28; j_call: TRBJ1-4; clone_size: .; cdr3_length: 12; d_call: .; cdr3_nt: TGTGCCAGCAGTTCCGACGGGGAAAAACTGTTTTTT; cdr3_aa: CASSSDGEKLFF
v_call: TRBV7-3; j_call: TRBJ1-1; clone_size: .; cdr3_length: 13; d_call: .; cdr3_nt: TGTGCCAGCAGTAACACACCAGGCACTGAAGCTTTCTTT; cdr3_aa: CASSNTPGTEAFF
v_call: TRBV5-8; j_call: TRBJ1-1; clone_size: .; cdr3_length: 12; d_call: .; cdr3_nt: TGTGCCAGCAGCTTGATTAGCAGGGAAGCTTTCTTT; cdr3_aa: CASSLISREAFF
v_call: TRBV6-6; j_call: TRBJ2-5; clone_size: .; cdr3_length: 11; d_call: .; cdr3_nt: TGTGCCAGCAGTCCCCAAGAGACCCAGTACTTC; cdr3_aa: CASSPQETQYF
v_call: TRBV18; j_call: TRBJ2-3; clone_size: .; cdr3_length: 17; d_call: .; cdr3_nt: TGTGCCAGCTCACCACCGGCGGCCTATACTAGCACAGATACGCAGTATTTT; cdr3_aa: CASSPPAAYTSTDTQYF
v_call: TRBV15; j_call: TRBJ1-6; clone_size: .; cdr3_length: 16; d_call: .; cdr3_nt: TGTGCCACCAGCACACAGGGAATATCCTATAATTCACCCCTCCACTTT; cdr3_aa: CATSTQGISYNSPLHF
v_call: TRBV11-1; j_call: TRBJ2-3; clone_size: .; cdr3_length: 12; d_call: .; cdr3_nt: TGTGCCAGCAGCGTCGACCATTCCACGCAGTATTTT; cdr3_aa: CASSVDHSTQYF
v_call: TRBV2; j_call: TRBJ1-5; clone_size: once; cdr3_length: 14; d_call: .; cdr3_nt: TGTGCCAGCCGGGGGGGGTACGGCAATCAGCCCCAGCATTTT; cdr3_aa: CASRGGYGNQPQHF
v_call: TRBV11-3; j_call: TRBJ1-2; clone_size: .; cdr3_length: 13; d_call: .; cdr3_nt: TGTGCCAGCAGCCTTTCACGGAGCTATGGCTACACCTTC; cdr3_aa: CASSLSRSYGYTF
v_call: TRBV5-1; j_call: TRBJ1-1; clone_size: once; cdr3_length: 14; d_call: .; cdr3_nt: TGCGCCAGCCGCACCTACTCGGAGAACACTGAAGCTTTCTTT; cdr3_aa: CASRTYSENTEAFF
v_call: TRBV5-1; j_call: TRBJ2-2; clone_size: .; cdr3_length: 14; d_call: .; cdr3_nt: TGCGCCAGCAGCTTGGCCGGCGGGCCCGGGGAGCTGTTTTTT; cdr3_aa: CASSLAGGPGELFF
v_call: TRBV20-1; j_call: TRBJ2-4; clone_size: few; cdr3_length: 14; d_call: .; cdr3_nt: TGCAGTGCTCCCTCGCGTCTAGCCAAAAACATTCAGTACTTC; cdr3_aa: CSAPSRLAKNIQYF
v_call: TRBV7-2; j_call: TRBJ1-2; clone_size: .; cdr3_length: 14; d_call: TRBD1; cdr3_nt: TGTGCCAGCAGCCCGGGACAGACTAACTATGGCTACACCTTC; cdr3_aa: CASSPGQTNYGYTF
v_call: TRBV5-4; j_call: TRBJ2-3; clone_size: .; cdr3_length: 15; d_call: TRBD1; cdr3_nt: TGTGCCAGCAGCCTGGACAGGGGGCTCACAGATACGCAGTATTTT; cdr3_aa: CASSLDRGLTDTQYF
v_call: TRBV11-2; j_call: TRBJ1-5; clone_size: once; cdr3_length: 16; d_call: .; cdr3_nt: TGTGCCAGCAGCTTAGAACCCCCACGGGGTAGGGGGCCCCAGCATTTT; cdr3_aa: CASSLEPPRGRGPQHF
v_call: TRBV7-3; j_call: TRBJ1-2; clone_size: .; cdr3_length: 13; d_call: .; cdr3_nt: TGTGCCAGCAGCTTAAGACCAAGGGATGGCTACACCTTC; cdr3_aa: CASSLRPRDGYTF
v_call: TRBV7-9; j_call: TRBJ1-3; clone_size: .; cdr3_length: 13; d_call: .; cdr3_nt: TGTGCCAGCAGCTTGAACTCTGGAAACACCATATATTTT; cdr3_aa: CASSLNSGNTIYF
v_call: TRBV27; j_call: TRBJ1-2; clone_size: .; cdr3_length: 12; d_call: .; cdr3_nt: TGTGCCAGCAGTTCACAGGGATATGGCTACACCTTC; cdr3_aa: CASSSQGYGYTF
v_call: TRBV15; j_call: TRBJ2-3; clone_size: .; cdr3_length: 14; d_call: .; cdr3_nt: TGTGCCACCAGCAGAGAACCGAACCCAGATACGCAGTATTTT; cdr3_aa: CATSREPNPDTQYF
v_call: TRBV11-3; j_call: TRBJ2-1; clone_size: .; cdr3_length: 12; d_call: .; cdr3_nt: TGTGCCAGCAGCTTAGGCTACAATGAGCAGTTCTTC; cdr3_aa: CASSLGYNEQFF
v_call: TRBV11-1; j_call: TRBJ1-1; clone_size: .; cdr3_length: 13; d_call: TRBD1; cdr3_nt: TGTGCCAGCAGCTCATCAGGGGGGACTGAAGCTTTCTTT; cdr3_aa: CASSSSGGTEAFF
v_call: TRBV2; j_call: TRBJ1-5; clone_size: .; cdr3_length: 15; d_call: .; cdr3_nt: TGTGCCAGCAGTGACTCTGGGGAACGCAATCAGCCCCAGCATTTT; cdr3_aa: CASSDSGERNQPQHF
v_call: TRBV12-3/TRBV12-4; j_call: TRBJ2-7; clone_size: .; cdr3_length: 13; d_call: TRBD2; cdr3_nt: TGTGCCAGCAGTTTCCGGGGGGCCTACGAGCAGTACTTC; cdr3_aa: CASSFRGAYEQYF
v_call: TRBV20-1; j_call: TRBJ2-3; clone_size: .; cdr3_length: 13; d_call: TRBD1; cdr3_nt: TGCAGCTATAAACGACAGGGGACGGATACGCAGTATTTT; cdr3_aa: CSYKRQGTDTQYF
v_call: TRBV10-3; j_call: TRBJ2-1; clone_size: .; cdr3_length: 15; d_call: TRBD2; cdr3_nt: TGTGCCATCACGACTAGCGGGAGGTTTATAAATGAGCAGTTCTTC; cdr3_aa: CAITTSGRFINEQFF
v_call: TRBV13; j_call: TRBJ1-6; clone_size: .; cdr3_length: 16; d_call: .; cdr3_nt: TGTGCCAGCAGCAAGGGCAGTCGCTCCTATAATTCACCCCTCCACTTT; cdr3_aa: CASSKGSRSYNSPLHF
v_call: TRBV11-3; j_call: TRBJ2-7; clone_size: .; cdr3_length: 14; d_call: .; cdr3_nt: TGTGCCAGCAGCTTAGTGGGAGACCTCTACGAGCAGTACTTC; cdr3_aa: CASSLVGDLYEQYF
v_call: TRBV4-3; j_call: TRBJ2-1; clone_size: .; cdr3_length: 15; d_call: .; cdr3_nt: TGCGCCAGCAGCGAAGAAGGCTACTCCTACAATGAGCAGTTCTTC; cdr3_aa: CASSEEGYSYNEQFF
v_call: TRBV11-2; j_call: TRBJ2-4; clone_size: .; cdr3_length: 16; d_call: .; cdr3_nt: TGTGCCAGCAGCTTAGTGGTTCAAGGGGTAACAAACATTCAGTACTTC; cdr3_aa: CASSLVVQGVTNIQYF
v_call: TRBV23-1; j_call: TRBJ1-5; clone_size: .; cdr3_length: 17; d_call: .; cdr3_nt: TGCGCCAGCAGCAATCCCCCGGGACTAAATAGCAATCAGCCCCAGCATTTT; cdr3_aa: CASSNPPGLNSNQPQHF